Following are 6 T cell receptor beta chains from one sample sequenced in a study of cytomegalovirus exposure and HLA in healthy donors. Primers for the PCR totalled 60 Vbeta and 13 Jbeta. Produced via immunoSEQ multiplex PCR; TCRdb's table is partial and in-frame only. The sample lists approximately 190,000 clones; 65% to 85% were seen once. The sample was PBMCs. Source of these receptors: a man in his fifties in good health and CMV-seronegative.

V is TRBV27 and J is TRBJ1-2; possibly TRBD1 for D (6 bases). Germline loops: CDR1 MNHEY, CDR2 SMNVEV (reference sequence). Trimming removed 1 base at V and 0 bases at J, with 9 bases between. The CDR3 is made up of 15 amino acids. CDR3 DNA sequence: TGTGCCAGCAGTTTATACAGGGAAGCTAACTATGGCTACACCTTC. Translation gives CASSLYREANYGYTF.

The chain recombines TRBV7-9 with TRBJ2-1; TRBD2 aligns across 7 bases. The germline CDR1 and CDR2 sequences are SEHNR and FQNEAQ (reference sequence). Germline trimming cut 5 bases from V and 0 bases from J; bases unmatched to any gene: 4. The CDR3 is 15 residues long. CDR3 DNA: TGTGCCAGCAGCATCGGACTAGTCTCCTACAATGAGCAGTTCTTC. Amino acid sequence: CASSIGLVSYNEQFF. The full variable domain, with the rest looked up from reference TRBV7-9 and TRBJ2-1, is DTGVSQNPRHKITKRGQNVTFRCDPISEHNRLYWYRQTLGQGPEFLTYFQNEAQLEKSRLLSDRFSAERPKGSFSTLEIQRTEQGDSAMYLCASSIGLVSYNEQFFGPGTRLTVL.

As DNA, the CDR3 is TGTGCCAGTAGTTCGTCGGACAGGTTCTCCTACGAGCAGTACTTC. Translation gives CASSSSDRFSYEQYF. The genes are TRBV19 and TRBJ2-5; 7 bases fit TRBD1. Near its end, the DNA agrees better with TRBJ2-7, so the J call may be wrong. This CDR3 comprises 15 residues. Germline lookup yields CDR1 LNHDA and CDR2 SQIVND (reference sequence).

V usage is TRBV7-9 and J usage is TRBJ1-3; D is possibly TRBD1 (6 bases). The CDR3 has 14 amino acids. The V and J ends lost 6 bases and 4 bases respectively, with 13 bases between them. Germline V gives CDR1 SEHNR, CDR2 FQNEAQ (reference sequence). CDR3 sequence: CASRAGVLGNTIYF. In nucleotides, the CDR3 is TGTGCCAGCAGGGCAGGGGTCCTAGGAAACACCATATATTTT.

The CDR3 DNA reads TGTGCCAGCAGTGGGAGACTCGACTATGGCTACACCTTC. Its translation is CASSGRLDYGYTF. This sequence joins TRBV2 and TRBJ1-2, with D unclear. The germline V and J ends were trimmed by 4 bases and 3 bases, with 9 bases remaining between them. Germline V gives CDR1 SNHLY, CDR2 FYNNEI. The CDR3 runs to 13 residues. The full variable domain, completed using reference TRBV2 and TRBJ1-2, is EPEVTQTPSHQVTQMGQEVILRCVPISNHLYFYWYRQILGQKVEFLVSFYNNEISEKSEIFDDQFSVERPDGSNFTLKIRSTKLEDSAMYFCASSGRLDYGYTFGSGTRLTVV.

V gene TRBV5-1 combines with J gene TRBJ2-1, with D possibly matching TRBD1 (5 bases). Germline loops: CDR1 SGHRS, CDR2 YFSETQ. This CDR3 spans 12 amino acids. V was shortened by 2 bases and J by 15 bases, with 15 bases between the two germline ends. The CDR3 bases are TGCGCCAGCAGCTTTGACAGTAACAGGCGGTTCTTC. Its translation is CASSFDSNRRFF. Using reference TRBV5-1 and TRBJ2-1 for the parts outside the CDR3, the full variable domain is KAGVTQTPRYLIKTRGQQVTLSCSPISGHRSVSWYQQTPGQGLQFLFEYFSETQRNKGNFPGRFSGRQFSNSRSEMNVSTLELGDSALYLCASSFDSNRRFFGPGTRLTVL.